A selection of T cell receptor beta chains follows, all from one sample in a study of blood T cell repertoires in COVID-19. Data came from immunoSEQ multiplex PCR; TCRdb stores just in-frame clones and leaves some out. The sample holds almost 400,000 clones, under 90% seen once. What was sequenced was PBMCs or T cells enriched from blood (not recorded which). The source is a woman in her twenties or thirties who had recovered from COVID-19. Both conserved end residues are part of each CDR3. Fields, in order: J gene, V gene, clone size, D gene, CDR3 DNA, CDR3 protein. A D gene is named only where the DNA matches it firmly. A clone size is listed for some rows: how often the clone was seen (once, few, many), or a class if it is expanded.

J: TRBJ2-2; V: TRBV11-2; size: once; D: .; DNA: TGTGCCAGCAGCCGGACGGGGGTGGTGGACACCGGGGAGCTGTTTTTT; CDR3: CASSRTGVVDTGELFF
J: TRBJ1-3; V: TRBV21-1; size: .; D: .; DNA: TGTGCCAGCAGCTTAATCAGTCGGCGGGGTTCGTGGAACACCATATATTTT; CDR3: CASSLISRRGSWNTIYF
J: TRBJ2-5; V: TRBV27; size: .; D: .; DNA: TGTGCCAGCAGTCCCTTGGCAATGGGAGTGCAAGAGACCCAGTACTTC; CDR3: CASSPLAMGVQETQYF
J: TRBJ2-7; V: TRBV5-1; size: .; D: .; DNA: TGCGCCAGCAGCTTTGGAGAAACTTCCTACGAGCAGTACTTC; CDR3: CASSFGETSYEQYF
J: TRBJ1-5; V: TRBV19; size: .; D: TRBD1; DNA: TGTGCCAGTAGTAGGACAGGTAAGGGGAATCAGCCCCAGCATTTT; CDR3: CASSRTGKGNQPQHF
J: TRBJ2-3; V: TRBV5-6; size: .; D: TRBD2; DNA: TGTGCCAGCAGCCCCTCTAGACGCGGGAGGGAGGGGGATACGCAGTATTTT; CDR3: CASSPSRRGREGDTQYF
J: TRBJ1-2; V: TRBV7-2; size: .; D: .; DNA: TGTGCCAGCAGCTTAGACGGCCGGGGGTATGGCTACACCTTC; CDR3: CASSLDGRGYGYTF
J: TRBJ2-1; V: TRBV5-1; size: .; D: TRBD2; DNA: TGCGCCAGCAGACCCGGGACTAGCGGATACAATGAGCAGTTCTTC; CDR3: CASRPGTSGYNEQFF
J: TRBJ2-1; V: TRBV15; size: .; D: .; DNA: TGTGCCACCAGCAGATTCTCCTCCTACAATGAGCAGTTCTTC; CDR3: CATSRFSSYNEQFF
J: TRBJ2-7; V: TRBV4-1; size: once; D: .; DNA: TGCGCCAGCAGCCACCTCAGGGTTTCCGACGAGCAGTACTTC; CDR3: CASSHLRVSDEQYF
J: TRBJ1-2; V: TRBV27; size: .; D: .; DNA: TGTGCCAGCAGTTTATTCACAGGGCACTATGGCTACACCTTC; CDR3: CASSLFTGHYGYTF
J: TRBJ1-1; V: TRBV30; size: .; D: TRBD1; DNA: TGTGCCAGTTCCGGGACAGTTATCGAACAAGCTTTCTTT; CDR3: CASSGTVIEQAFF
J: TRBJ2-1; V: TRBV7-9; size: once; D: .; DNA: TGTGCCAGCAGCTTAGCTCACCTAGGAGGCCTTCCTCCATACAATGAGCAGTTCTTC; CDR3: CASSLAHLGGLPPYNEQFF
J: TRBJ2-2; V: TRBV15; size: .; D: .; DNA: TGTGCCACCAGCAGGCCTCGTTTAGCAGGGCTCGCGGCCGGGGAGCTGTTTTTT; CDR3: CATSRPRLAGLAAGELFF
J: TRBJ1-4; V: TRBV9; size: .; D: .; DNA: TGTGCCAGCAGCGTAAGCCCGGAGGAAAAACTGTTTTTT; CDR3: CASSVSPEEKLFF
J: TRBJ2-7; V: TRBV28; size: .; D: .; DNA: TGTGCCAGCAGCCAAAGGGGGACACAGTCCTACGAGCAGTACTTC; CDR3: CASSQRGTQSYEQYF
J: TRBJ1-2; V: TRBV5-6; size: .; D: .; DNA: TGTGCCAGCAGCCCCCGGGCGGGCAGCCTCACCTTC; CDR3: CASSPRAGSLTF
J: TRBJ1-6; V: TRBV6-5; size: .; D: .; DNA: TGTGCCAGCGGGACACGGAATTCACCCCTCCACTTT; CDR3: CASGTRNSPLHF
J: TRBJ1-2; V: TRBV28; size: .; D: .; DNA: TGTGCCAGCAGTTTGATCGAGGCGGGCTATGGCTACACCTTC; CDR3: CASSLIEAGYGYTF
J: TRBJ2-3; V: TRBV7-2; size: .; D: .; DNA: TGTGCCAGCAATCCCGCAGGGCACACAGATACGCAGTATTTT; CDR3: CASNPAGHTDTQYF
J: TRBJ1-5; V: TRBV12-3/TRBV12-4; size: .; D: .; DNA: TGTGCCAGCAGTCGGAGACAGGCACAGCCCCAGCATTTT; CDR3: CASSRRQAQPQHF
J: TRBJ1-2; V: TRBV20-1; size: once; D: TRBD1; DNA: TGCAGTGCTAGTGAGAGAGCGTTGGGACAGGGGACCCTTTGCACCTTC; CDR3: CSASERALGQGTLCTF
J: TRBJ2-7; V: TRBV29-1; size: .; D: TRBD1; DNA: TGCAGCGCCGCCCGGACAGGGGGCAACTACGAGCAGTACTTC; CDR3: CSAARTGGNYEQYF
J: TRBJ1-1; V: TRBV7-3; size: .; D: TRBD1; DNA: TGTGCCAGCAGCCCGGGGACAGGGGGTAACACTGAAGCTTTCTTT; CDR3: CASSPGTGGNTEAFF
J: TRBJ1-3; V: TRBV10-3; size: .; D: .; DNA: TGTGCCATCAGTGCCGACGGGAACTCTGGAAACACCATATATTTT; CDR3: CAISADGNSGNTIYF
J: TRBJ2-7; V: TRBV6-5; size: .; D: TRBD1; DNA: TGTGCCAGCAGTTACTCGACACAGGGGGCCTACGAGCAGTACTTC; CDR3: CASSYSTQGAYEQYF
J: TRBJ2-1; V: TRBV2; size: .; D: .; DNA: TGTGCCAGCAGTTATAGCAATGAGCAGTTCTTC; CDR3: CASSYSNEQFF
J: TRBJ2-1; V: TRBV9; size: once; D: .; DNA: TGTGCCAGCAGCGTAGCCCCGGGACTCAATGAGCAGTTCTTC; CDR3: CASSVAPGLNEQFF
J: TRBJ1-6; V: TRBV19; size: .; D: .; DNA: TGTGCCAGTAGTCGGAGGGACCGAAATTCACCCCTCCACTTT; CDR3: CASSRRDRNSPLHF
J: TRBJ1-1; V: TRBV12-3/TRBV12-4; size: .; D: .; DNA: TGTGCCAGTAGACATAACACTGAAGCTTTCTTT; CDR3: CASRHNTEAFF
J: TRBJ1-1; V: TRBV30; size: .; D: .; DNA: TGTGCCTGGGGGCGGGGGGCGGGCACTGAAGCTTTCTTT; CDR3: CAWGRGAGTEAFF
J: TRBJ1-6; V: TRBV19; size: .; D: TRBD1; DNA: TGTGCCAGTAAACCTACGGGACAGCGCGGGGCCCAATCACCCCTCCACTTT; CDR3: CASKPTGQRGAQSPLHF
J: TRBJ2-7; V: TRBV19; size: .; D: .; DNA: TGTGCCAGTAGTCTCCAGGCGGGGTCCTACGAGCAGTACTTC; CDR3: CASSLQAGSYEQYF
J: TRBJ1-6; V: TRBV7-2; size: .; D: TRBD1; DNA: TGTGCCAGCAGCCTCACCCGACAGGGCGGATGGTCACCCCTCCACTTT; CDR3: CASSLTRQGGWSPLHF
J: TRBJ1-1; V: TRBV11-2; size: .; D: TRBD1; DNA: TGTGCCAGCAGCCATAAGACAGGGGGGAACACTGAAGCTTTCTTT; CDR3: CASSHKTGGNTEAFF
J: TRBJ2-3; V: TRBV7-2; size: .; D: TRBD2; DNA: TGTGCCAGCAGCCCGACGGGGGGGAGCACAGATACGCAGTATTTT; CDR3: CASSPTGGSTDTQYF
J: TRBJ1-1; V: TRBV5-1; size: .; D: .; DNA: TGCGCCAGCAGCTTGCTTCGGGACTCTGGAACTGAAGCTTTCTTT; CDR3: CASSLLRDSGTEAFF
J: TRBJ2-2; V: TRBV12-3/TRBV12-4; size: .; D: .; DNA: TGTGCCAGCAGACTCCAGAACACCGGGGAGCTGTTTTTT; CDR3: CASRLQNTGELFF
J: TRBJ2-3; V: TRBV28; size: .; D: TRBD2; DNA: TGTGCCAGCAGGGGGACTAGCGGGGCAGATACGCAGTATTTT; CDR3: CASRGTSGADTQYF
J: TRBJ2-7; V: TRBV27; size: many; D: TRBD1; DNA: TGTGCCAGCAGTACCCGAACAGGGGCTTTAAACTACGAGCAGTACTTC; CDR3: CASSTRTGALNYEQYF
J: TRBJ1-5; V: TRBV30; size: once; D: TRBD1; DNA: TGTGCCTGGAGGAACCCCGGACAGGGCAATCAGCCCCAGCATTTT; CDR3: CAWRNPGQGNQPQHF
J: TRBJ1-5; V: TRBV7-8; size: .; D: TRBD1; DNA: TGTGCCAGCAGCTTTGGGGGGCGACAGGGCCTTAATCAGCCCCAGCATTTT; CDR3: CASSFGGRQGLNQPQHF
J: TRBJ1-3; V: TRBV28; size: .; D: .; DNA: TGTGCCAGCAGTTATGTATCCTCCCAGGCGGGAAACACCATATATTTT; CDR3: CASSYVSSQAGNTIYF